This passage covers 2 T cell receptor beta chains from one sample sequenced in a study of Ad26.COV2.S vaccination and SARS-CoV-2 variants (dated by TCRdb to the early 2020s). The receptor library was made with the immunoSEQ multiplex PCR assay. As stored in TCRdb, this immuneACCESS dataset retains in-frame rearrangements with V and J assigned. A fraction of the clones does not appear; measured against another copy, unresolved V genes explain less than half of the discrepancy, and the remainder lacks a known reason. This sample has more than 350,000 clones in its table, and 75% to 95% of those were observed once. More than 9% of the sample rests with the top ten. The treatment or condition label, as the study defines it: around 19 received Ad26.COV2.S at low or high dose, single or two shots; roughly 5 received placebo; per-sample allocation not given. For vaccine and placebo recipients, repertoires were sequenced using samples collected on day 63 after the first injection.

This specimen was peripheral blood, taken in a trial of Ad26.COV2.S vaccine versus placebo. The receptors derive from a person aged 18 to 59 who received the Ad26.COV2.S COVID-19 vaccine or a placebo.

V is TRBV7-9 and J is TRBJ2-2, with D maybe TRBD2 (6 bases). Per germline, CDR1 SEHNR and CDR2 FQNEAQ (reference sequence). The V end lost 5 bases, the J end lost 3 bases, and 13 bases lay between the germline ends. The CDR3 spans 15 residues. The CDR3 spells CASSLGTLDTGELFF. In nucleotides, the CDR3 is TGTGCCAGCAGCCTTGGGACTTTAGACACCGGGGAGCTGTTTTTT.

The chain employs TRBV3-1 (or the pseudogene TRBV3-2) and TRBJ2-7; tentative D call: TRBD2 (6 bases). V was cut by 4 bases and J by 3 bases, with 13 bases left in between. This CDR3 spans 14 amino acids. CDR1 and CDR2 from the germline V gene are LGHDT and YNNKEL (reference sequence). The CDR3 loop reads CASSPSGGGYEQYF. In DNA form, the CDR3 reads TGTGCCAGCAGCCCCTCCGGGGGAGGCTACGAGCAGTACTTC.